Each of the 28 T cell receptor beta chains below was sequenced from the same sample in a study of OX40 agonist ivuxolimab in advanced cancers. The repertoire was sequenced with immunoSEQ multiplex PCR; TCRdb's copy has only in-frame clones and lacks some. Of over 55,000 clones listed, around 80% were seen once; the top ten hold less than 9.5%. This material consisted of CD4+ or CD8+ T cells sorted from blood, taken in a trial of the OX40 agonist ivuxolimab. The receptors were gathered from an adult with an advanced solid tumor such as melanoma, head and neck, liver or kidney cancer.

This chain connects TRBV9 to TRBJ1-1, with TRBD1 matching over 7 bases. Per germline, CDR1 SGDLS and CDR2 YYNGEE. V shed 3 bases, J shed 3 bases, and the junction held 11 bases outside the gene matches. The CDR3 covers 16 residues. CDR3 sequence reads: CASSDPQGTFDTEAFF. As DNA, the CDR3 is TGTGCCAGCAGCGACCCACAGGGGACGTTCGACACTGAAGCTTTCTTT.

This clone was seen repeatedly, ten times or more. The chain links TRBV7-2 to TRBJ1-1, with 8 bases lining up with TRBD1. The V gene's germline CDR1 is SGHTA and CDR2 FQGNSA. The CDR3 totals 14 residues. J gave up 9 bases and V 3 bases, and 9 bases lay outside the gene matches. CDR3 in amino acids: CASSFEGQGGKAFF. In nucleotides, the CDR3 is TGTGCCAGCAGCTTTGAAGGACAGGGTGGTAAAGCTTTCTTT.

The V call is TRBV29-1, the J call TRBJ2-7; TRBD1 matches 9 bases. The V segment lost 4 bases and the J segment 6 bases; nucleotides outside the gene matches: 4. Germline loops: CDR1 SQVTM, CDR2 ANQGSEA. The CDR3 loop spans 12 amino acids. The CDR3 DNA is TGCAGCGTTGGGGACAGGGCCGGCGAGCAGTACGTC. It codes for CSVGDRAGEQYV.

This clone appeared a few times. This chain uses TRBV27 with TRBJ1-5; TRBD1 matches at 8 bases. The CDR3 consists of 16 residues. The germline V gene has CDR1 MNHEY and CDR2 SMNVEV (reference sequence). V was clipped by 4 bases and J by 3 bases; unmatched bases: 8. CDR3 sequence reads: CASSSPGQETNQPQHF. In nucleotides, the CDR3 is TGTGCCAGCAGTTCTCCGGGACAGGAGACCAATCAGCCCCAGCATTTT.

In its sample, this clone was seen once. The rearrangement uses TRBV21-1 and TRBJ2-7; TRBD1 was called by the table and not checked on the DNA. TRBV21-1 is tagged as a pseudogene. This CDR3 region has 15 residues. For the CDR3, the DNA is TGTGCCAGCACCCAGGGCAGGACGAAACCCTACGAGCAGTACTTC. It is translated as CASTQGRTKPYEQYF.

This chain uses TRBV18 with TRBJ1-4; a weak D match, TRBD1 (6 bases). This CDR3 region has 14 residues. Germline V gene data show CDR1 as KGHSH and CDR2 as LQKENI. Deletions cut 3 bases from V and 8 bases from J, with 13 bases between. The chain's CDR3 is CASSPWQGKEKLFF. DNA of the CDR3: TGTGCCAGCTCACCCTGGCAGGGGAAAGAAAAACTGTTTTTT.

The J gene is TRBJ2-3, the V gene TRBV29-1; tentatively, D is TRBD1 or TRBD2 (5 bases each). The CDR3 runs to 13 residues. Trimming stripped 7 bases from V and 5 bases from J, with 16 bases between. Germline V gene data show CDR1 as SQVTM and CDR2 as ANQGSEA. The CDR3 reads CSGHGGGGDTQYF. The CDR3 region has the DNA TGCAGCGGCCATGGGGGTGGTGGAGATACGCAGTATTTT.

The J gene is TRBJ2-3, the V gene TRBV2, with D uncertain. Germline V lookup: CDR1 SNHLY, CDR2 FYNNEI. V lost 4 bases to trimming and J lost 4 bases, with 3 bases between them. The CDR3 consists of 11 residues. The DNA of the CDR3 is TGTGCCAGCAGTGCGCCAGATACGCAGTATTTT. Protein product: CASSAPDTQYF. The whole variable domain, filled in from reference TRBV2 and TRBJ2-3, reads EPEVTQTPSHQVTQMGQEVILRCVPISNHLYFYWYRQILGQKVEFLVSFYNNEISEKSEIFDDQFSVERPDGSNFTLKIRSTKLEDSAMYFCASSAPDTQYFGPGTRLTVL.

This rearrangement joins TRBV28 to TRBJ1-2; no firm D call. The CDR3 extends over 15 amino acids. Germline V lookup: CDR1 MDHEN, CDR2 SYDVKM. V was clipped by 6 bases and J by 7 bases, with 21 bases between them. CDR3 coding DNA: TGTGCCAGCAGAACAGTTCGAACGGTACGGGGTGGCTACACCTTC. This sequence encodes CASRTVRTVRGGYTF.

This clone was recorded only once. The V gene is TRBV2, the J gene TRBJ2-1; the match to TRBD2 covers 9 bases. The CDR3 totals 14 residues. Trimming took 4 bases from V and 6 from J; bases not matched to a gene: 4. Per germline, CDR1 SNHLY and CDR2 FYNNEI. CDR3 in DNA: TGTGCCAGCAGTGCCCAGCGGGAGGTCAATGAGCAGTTCTTC. Its protein is CASSAQREVNEQFF.

For this clone: This sequence is one base from a far larger clone and is likely a read error. The chain recombines TRBV11-1 with TRBJ1-1; 10 bases match TRBD1. The CDR3 covers 14 residues. CDR1 is SGHAT and CDR2 is FQDESV in the germline V gene (reference sequence). The J segment lost 3 bases and the V segment lost 4 bases, leaving 2 bases of the junction unmatched. The CDR3 reads CASSWDRGDTEAFF. CDR3 in DNA: TGTGCCAGCAGCTGGGACAGGGGAGACACTGAAGCTTTCTTT.

This chain joins TRBV28 and TRBJ2-3; 10 bases are a match to TRBD1. Germline V gives CDR1 MDHEN, CDR2 SYDVKM. The CDR3 contains 16 residues. V trimming: 6 bases; J trimming: 4 bases; junction bases outside the gene matches: 10. The CDR3 DNA is TGTGCCAGCAGAGGTTCCCCCGGGACAGGGGCAGATACGCAGTATTTT. Residues: CASRGSPGTGADTQYF.

The chain joins TRBV4-1 to TRBJ2-7, with TRBD2 identical over 10 bases. There are 16 residues in the CDR3. Germline CDR1 is MGHRA and CDR2 is YSYEKL. Losses at the gene ends were 5 bases for V and 1 base for J; bases not matched to a gene: 8. The CDR3 DNA sequence: TGCGCCAGCAGCGATATAGCGGGGGGAGCTTCCTACGAGCAGTACGTC. Translated, it gives CASSDIAGGASYEQYV.

The J gene is TRBJ2-1, the V gene TRBV5-6, with TRBD1 matching 7 bases. Germline V gene data show CDR1 as SGHDT and CDR2 as YYEEEE. Losses at the gene ends were 2 bases for V and 9 bases for J; bases not matched to a gene: 8. This CDR3 has 14 amino acids. CDR3 loop: CASSFLTGKGEQFF. The CDR3 DNA sequence: TGTGCCAGCAGCTTTCTGACAGGGAAGGGTGAGCAGTTCTTC.

The CDR3 DNA reads as TGTGCCAGCAGTCGGGGGGCGAACACTGAAGCTTTCTTT. This encodes CASSRGANTEAFF. The rearrangement uses TRBV6-5 and TRBJ1-1; possible D gene TRBD1, 6 bases. Germline CDR1 is MNHEY and CDR2 is SVGAGI. Between the trimmed V and J ends, which lost 5 bases and 1 base, there was a span of 8 bases. CDR3 length equals 13 residues.

This chain links TRBV5-1 with TRBJ1-1, with TRBD1 identical over 9 bases. The J segment lost 2 bases and the V segment lost 2 bases, leaving 4 bases of the junction unmatched. Germline V gives CDR1 SGHRS, CDR2 YFSETQ. The CDR3 sequence is 15 residues long. CDR3 amino acids: CASSFGDRENTEAFF. Here the CDR3 DNA reads TGCGCCAGCAGCTTTGGGGACAGGGAAAACACTGAAGCTTTCTTT.

The chain uses TRBV7-3 and TRBJ2-1; 7 bases are a match to TRBD1. With V trimmed by 7 bases and J by 3 bases, 9 bases remained unmatched. Germline CDR1 reads SGHTA; CDR2 reads FQGTGA. The CDR3 sequence is 15 residues long. CDR3 region: CASINGQEDYNEQFF. The CDR3, as DNA: TGTGCCAGCATCAATGGACAGGAGGACTACAATGAGCAGTTCTTC.

This chain uses TRBV28 with TRBJ2-7, with D possibly being TRBD1 (6 bases). Germline CDR1 and CDR2: MDHEN and SYDVKM. There are 14 residues in the CDR3. V lost 4 bases to trimming and J lost 3 bases, with 13 bases between them. In nucleotides, the CDR3 is TGTGCCAGCAGTTCACCGGGACATAACTACGAGCAGTACTTC. The encoded protein is CASSSPGHNYEQYF.

A few counts support this clone. The V gene is TRBV7-9, the J gene TRBJ1-2; weak D call: TRBD1 (6 bases). This CDR3 is 17 amino acids long. Germline lookup yields CDR1 SEHNR and CDR2 FQNEAQ (reference sequence). V lost 5 bases and J lost 0, with 19 bases in between. In DNA, the CDR3 is TGTGCCAGCAGCCCCATCGCACAGGGACTAGCTAACTATGGCTACACCTTC. This encodes CASSPIAQGLANYGYTF.

In DNA form, the CDR3 reads TGTGCCAGCAGCCAAGCCTCGGACTGGGACAGGGGGCAGCCCCAGCATTTT. This sequence encodes CASSQASDWDRGQPQHF. This chain links TRBV4-2 with TRBJ1-5, with 11 nucleotides matching TRBD1. Germline V gene data show CDR1 as LGHNA and CDR2 as YNFKEQ. V shed 1 base and J 7 bases; nucleotides not matched to a gene: 9. CDR3 length: 17 amino acids.

The chain has TRBV29-1 and TRBJ2-3, with TRBD2 identical over 8 bases. The CDR3 sequence is 15 residues long. The ends lost 1 base at V and 0 bases at J; junction bases unmatched: 3. Per the germline V gene, CDR1 is SQVTM and CDR2 is ANQGSEA. This chain's CDR3 is CSVEGGRLSTDTQYF. CDR3 bases: TGCAGCGTTGAAGGCGGGAGGTTAAGCACAGATACGCAGTATTTT.

The chain joins TRBV6-6 to TRBJ2-3; maybe TRBD1 (9 bases). The V end lost 6 bases, the J end lost 5 bases, and 18 bases lay between the germline ends. CDR3 length: 15 residues. Per the germline V gene, CDR1 is MNHNY and CDR2 is SVGAGI (reference sequence). The CDR3 coding sequence is TGTGCCAGCAGGCTACAGGGGGCGGGGGGAGATACGCAGTATTTT. Translated: CASRLQGAGGDTQYF.

This clone showed up just a few times. The chain has TRBV5-5 and TRBJ2-7; D not resolved. The germline V gene encodes CDR1 SGHKS and CDR2 YYEKEE (reference sequence). V was shortened by 0 bases and J by 4 bases, with 5 bases between the two germline ends. The CDR3 covers 12 residues. This CDR3 reads CASSLAKYEQYV. The CDR3 DNA reads TGTGCCAGCAGCTTGGCCAAGTACGAGCAGTACGTC.

V and J are TRBV6-6 and TRBJ2-7; 12 bases line up with TRBD1. Germline V gene lookup returns CDR1 MNHNY and CDR2 SVGAGI (reference sequence). Trimming cost V 5 bases and J 5 bases; bases outside gene matches: 4. This CDR3 contains 14 residues. The CDR3 protein is CASSAGTGGNEQYF. DNA of the CDR3: TGTGCCAGCAGTGCCGGGACAGGGGGCAACGAGCAGTACTTC.

The rearrangement uses TRBV28 and TRBJ2-1; D is unresolved. The CDR3 runs 12 residues. Germline V CDR1 and CDR2: MDHEN, SYDVKM. Between the trimmed V and J ends, which lost 6 bases and 7 bases, there was a span of 10 bases. DNA of the CDR3: TGTGCCAGCAGGCTAACGAGGAATGAGCAGTTCTTC. Translated, it gives CASRLTRNEQFF.

The chain uses TRBV19 and TRBJ2-1; the D gene is possibly TRBD2 (7 bases). The V and J ends lost 6 bases and 6 bases respectively, with 12 bases between them. The CDR3 contains 13 residues. Germline lookup yields CDR1 LNHDA and CDR2 SQIVND (reference sequence). The CDR3 spells CASRRGPGNEQFF. CDR3 sequence (DNA): TGTGCCAGTAGGCGGGGGCCTGGCAATGAGCAGTTCTTC.

The DNA of the CDR3 is TGCGCCAGCAGCCAAGATTACAGCCTCTATGGCTACACCTTC. This translates into CASSQDYSLYGYTF. V gene TRBV4-1 combines with J gene TRBJ1-2; D gene ambiguous. Trimming cost V 0 bases and J 4 bases, with 9 bases left between them. From germline, CDR1 is MGHRA and CDR2 YSYEKL. This CDR3 has 14 residues.

This clone showed up just a few times. This sequence joins TRBV7-2 and TRBJ2-5; D not certain. The CDR3 is made up of 12 amino acids. Trimming stripped 3 bases from V and 5 bases from J, with 7 bases between. CDR1 is SGHTA, CDR2 FQGNSA, per germline. In DNA form, the CDR3 reads TGTGCCAGCAGCTTTGGGTGGGAGACCCAGTACTTC. It codes for CASSFGWETQYF.